This TCR beta chain was observed in a study of brain T cells in children with intractable seizures. Clones were read by immunoSEQ multiplex PCR, and TCRdb kept only the in-frame ones, dropping some. The sample gives roughly 120,000 clones, around 94% of which show up once; 3.8% is in the top ten. Notes on the study in general: Pre-surgery blood may have been undersampled, hiding some clones.

Only cases whose brain tissue showed the highest T cell transcript signatures were sequenced. This clone has a handful of counts. The antigen is undetermined. Between the trimmed V and J ends, which lost 0 bases and 8 bases, there was a span of 8 bases. This CDR3 contains 13 residues. CDR1 and CDR2 (germline): SEHNR, FQNEAQ (reference sequence). Sequenced material: peripheral blood, taken at surgery. This receptor was obtained from a boy under two years old with hemimegalencephaly and intractable seizures. The chain carries TRBV7-9 and TRBJ1-5; D uncertain. The CDR3 nucleotides read TGTGCCAGCAGCTTAGCGGGCGTTGAGCCCCAGCATTTT. This gives the protein CASSLAGVEPQHF.